Sequencing of this T cell receptor (beta chain) was carried out in a study of cytomegalovirus exposure and HLA in healthy donors. Points from the study as a whole: Reportedly, HLA-A and HLA-B alleles of most subjects were accurately predicted from TCR beta. In an earlier analysis, productive rearrangement rates for most beta V segments clustered near 87% or 30%.

Unrecorded immune exposure was likely among donors, who were nominally healthy when sampled. PCR involved 60 Vbeta and 13 Jbeta primers. Here immunoSEQ multiplex PCR was the method, and the copy in TCRdb shows in-frame clones only, minus some. The top ten clones hold around 1% of a sample with about 130,000 clones, roughly 73% of them seen once. The CDR3 totals 16 residues. Germline-derived CDR1 and CDR2 are SGHVS and FQNEAQ. In regard to this clone: No antigen is known for it.

This chain connects TRBV7-8 to TRBJ2-5, with TRBD1 matching 8 bases. The J call is doubtful: the DNA matches TRBJ2-7 better. The source is a male donor in good health and CMV-seronegative. Input material: PBMCs. CDR3 amino acids: CASSSLGSGGMDEQYF. The CDR3 bases are TGTGCCAGCAGCTCCCTGGGCTCAGGGGGCATGGACGAGCAGTACTTC.